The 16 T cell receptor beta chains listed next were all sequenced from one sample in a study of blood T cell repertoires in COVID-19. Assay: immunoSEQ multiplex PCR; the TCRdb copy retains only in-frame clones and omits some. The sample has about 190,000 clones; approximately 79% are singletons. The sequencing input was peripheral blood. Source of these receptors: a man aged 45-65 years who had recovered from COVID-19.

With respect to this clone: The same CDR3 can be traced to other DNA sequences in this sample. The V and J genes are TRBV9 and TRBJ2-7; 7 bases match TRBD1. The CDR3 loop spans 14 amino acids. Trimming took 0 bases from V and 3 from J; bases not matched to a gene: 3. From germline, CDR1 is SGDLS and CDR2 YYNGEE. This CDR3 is CASSVAQGSYEQYF. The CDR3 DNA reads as TGTGCCAGCAGCGTAGCACAGGGGAGCTACGAGCAGTACTTC.

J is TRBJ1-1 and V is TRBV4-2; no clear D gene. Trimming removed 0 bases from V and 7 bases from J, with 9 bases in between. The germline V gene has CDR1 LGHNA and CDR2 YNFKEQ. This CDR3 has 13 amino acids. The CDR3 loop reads CASSQDMRIEAFF. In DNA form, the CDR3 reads TGTGCCAGCAGCCAAGATATGAGGATTGAAGCTTTCTTT.

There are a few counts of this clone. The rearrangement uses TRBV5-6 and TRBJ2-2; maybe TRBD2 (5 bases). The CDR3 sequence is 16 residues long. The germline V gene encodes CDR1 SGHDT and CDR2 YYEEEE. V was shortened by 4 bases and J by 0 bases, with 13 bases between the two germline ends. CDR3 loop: CASSAGREANTGELFF. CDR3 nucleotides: TGTGCCAGCAGCGCCGGACGGGAAGCGAACACCGGGGAGCTGTTTTTT.

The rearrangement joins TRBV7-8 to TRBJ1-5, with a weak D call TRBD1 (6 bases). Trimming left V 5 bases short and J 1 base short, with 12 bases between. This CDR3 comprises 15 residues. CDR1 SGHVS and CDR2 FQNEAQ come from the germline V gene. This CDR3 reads CASSLSGTSNQPQHF. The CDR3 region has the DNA TGTGCCAGCAGCCTCTCCGGGACAAGCAATCAGCCCCAGCATTTT.

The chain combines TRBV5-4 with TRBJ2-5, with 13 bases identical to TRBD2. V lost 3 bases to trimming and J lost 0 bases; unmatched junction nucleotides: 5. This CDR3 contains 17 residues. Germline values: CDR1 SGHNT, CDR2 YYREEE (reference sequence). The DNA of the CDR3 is TGTGCCAGCAGCTCTAGACTAGCGGGAGGATACCAAGAGACCCAGTACTTC. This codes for CASSSRLAGGYQETQYF.

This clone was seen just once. Here the CDR3 reads CASSLSRGEQFF. CDR3 bases: TGTGCCAGCAGCCTATCGCGAGGCGAGCAGTTCTTC. The rearrangement links TRBV2 to TRBJ2-1; D is unclear. The CDR3 has 12 residues. Germline CDR1 is SNHLY and CDR2 is FYNNEI. V lost 6 bases, J lost 10 bases, and 13 bases lay in between.

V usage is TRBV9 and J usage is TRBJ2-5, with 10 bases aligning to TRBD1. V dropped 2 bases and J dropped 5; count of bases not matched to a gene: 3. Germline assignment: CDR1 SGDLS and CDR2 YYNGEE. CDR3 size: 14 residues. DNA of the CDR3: TGTGCCAGCAGCGTGACAGGGGGCGCGGAGACCCAGTACTTC. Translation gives CASSVTGGAETQYF.

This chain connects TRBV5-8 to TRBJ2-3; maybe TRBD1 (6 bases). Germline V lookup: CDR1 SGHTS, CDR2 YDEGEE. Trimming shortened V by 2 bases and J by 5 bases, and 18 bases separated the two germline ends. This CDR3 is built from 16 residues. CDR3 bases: TGTGCCAGCAGCTTAGGTGTCGGGCAGGGGATAGATACGCAGTATTTT. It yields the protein CASSLGVGQGIDTQYF.

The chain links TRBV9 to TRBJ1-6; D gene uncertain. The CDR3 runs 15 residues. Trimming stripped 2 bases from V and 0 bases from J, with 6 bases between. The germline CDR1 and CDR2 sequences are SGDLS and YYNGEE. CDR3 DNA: TGTGCCAGCAGCGTGGGGAGCTCCTATAATTCACCCCTCCACTTT. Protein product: CASSVGSSYNSPLHF.

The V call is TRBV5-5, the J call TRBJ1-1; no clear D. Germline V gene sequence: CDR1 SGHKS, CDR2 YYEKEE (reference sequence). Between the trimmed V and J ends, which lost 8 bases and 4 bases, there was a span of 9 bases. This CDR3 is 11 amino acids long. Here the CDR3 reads CASFSGTEAFF. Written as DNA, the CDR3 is TGTGCCAGTTTCTCGGGCACTGAAGCTTTCTTT.

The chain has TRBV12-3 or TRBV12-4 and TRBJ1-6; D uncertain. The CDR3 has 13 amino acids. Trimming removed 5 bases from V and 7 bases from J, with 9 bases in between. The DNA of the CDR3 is TGTGCCAGCAGTCCGGGAGCGAATTCACCCCTCCACTTT. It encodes CASSPGANSPLHF.

The CDR3 sequence: CASSELANTEAFF. CDR3 sequence (DNA): TGTGCCAGCAGTGAATTAGCGAACACTGAAGCTTTCTTT. J is TRBJ1-1 and V is TRBV2; D gene unclear. The CDR3 spans 13 residues. Germline V lookup: CDR1 SNHLY, CDR2 FYNNEI. V was shortened by 2 bases and J by 1 base, with 5 bases between the two germline ends. Based on the CDR3 plus reference TRBV2 and TRBJ1-1, the full variable domain is EPEVTQTPSHQVTQMGQEVILRCVPISNHLYFYWYRQILGQKVEFLVSFYNNEISEKSEIFDDQFSVERPDGSNFTLKIRSTKLEDSAMYFCASSELANTEAFFGQGTRLTVV.

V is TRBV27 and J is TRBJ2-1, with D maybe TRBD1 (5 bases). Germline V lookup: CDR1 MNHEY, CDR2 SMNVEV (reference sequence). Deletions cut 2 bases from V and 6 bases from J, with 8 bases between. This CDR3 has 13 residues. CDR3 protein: CASSLGAGNEQFF. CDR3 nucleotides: TGTGCCAGCAGTTTAGGGGCAGGCAATGAGCAGTTCTTC.

CDR3 nucleotide sequence: TGTGCCAGCAGCCCCCAGCGGACTCCCAACACCGGGGAGCTGTTTTTT. Residues: CASSPQRTPNTGELFF. The chain is built from TRBV3-1 (or the pseudogene TRBV3-2) and TRBJ2-2, with TRBD2 as a possible D gene (5 bases). Between the trimmed V and J ends, which lost 4 bases and 2 bases, there was a span of 14 bases. The CDR3 has 16 residues. Looked up from germline, CDR1 is LGHDT and CDR2 is YNNKEL (reference sequence).

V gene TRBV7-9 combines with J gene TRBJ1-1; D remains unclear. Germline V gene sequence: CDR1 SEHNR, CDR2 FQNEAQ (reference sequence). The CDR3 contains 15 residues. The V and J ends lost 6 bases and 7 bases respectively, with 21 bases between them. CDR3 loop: CASRAGSSRLDEAFF. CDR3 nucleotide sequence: TGTGCCAGCAGGGCCGGGTCCAGCCGACTCGATGAAGCTTTCTTT.

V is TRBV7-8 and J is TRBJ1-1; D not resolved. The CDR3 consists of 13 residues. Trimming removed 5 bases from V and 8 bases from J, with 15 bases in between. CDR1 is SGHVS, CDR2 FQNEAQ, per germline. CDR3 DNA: TGTGCCAGCAGCCTAACGGCCCGGGAAGAAGCTTTCTTT. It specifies CASSLTAREEAFF.